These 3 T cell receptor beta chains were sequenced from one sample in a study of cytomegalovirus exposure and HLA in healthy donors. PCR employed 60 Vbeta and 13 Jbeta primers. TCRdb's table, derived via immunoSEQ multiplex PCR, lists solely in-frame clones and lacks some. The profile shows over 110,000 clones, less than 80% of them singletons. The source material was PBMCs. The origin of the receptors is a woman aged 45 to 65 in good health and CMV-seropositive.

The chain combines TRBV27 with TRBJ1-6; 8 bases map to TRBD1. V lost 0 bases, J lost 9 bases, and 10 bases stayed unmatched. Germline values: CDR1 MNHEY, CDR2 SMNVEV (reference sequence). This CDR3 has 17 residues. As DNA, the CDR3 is TGTGCCAGCAGTTTATCCCGGGACAGGAGGTGGGGTTCACCCCTCCACTTT. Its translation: CASSLSRDRRWGSPLHF.

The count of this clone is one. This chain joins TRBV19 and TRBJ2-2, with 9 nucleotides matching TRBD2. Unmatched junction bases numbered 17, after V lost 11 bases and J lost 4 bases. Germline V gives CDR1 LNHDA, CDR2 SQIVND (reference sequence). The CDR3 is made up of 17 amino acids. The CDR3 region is CAGDGELAGFGTGELFF. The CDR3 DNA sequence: TGTGCCGGGGATGGGGAGCTAGCGGGATTCGGCACCGGGGAGCTGTTTTTT.

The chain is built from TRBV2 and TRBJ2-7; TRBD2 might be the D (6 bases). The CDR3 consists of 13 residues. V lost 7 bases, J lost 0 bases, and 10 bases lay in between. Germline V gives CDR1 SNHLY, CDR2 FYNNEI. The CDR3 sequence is CASMRDGSYEQYF. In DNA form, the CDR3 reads TGTGCCAGCATGCGGGACGGCTCCTACGAGCAGTACTTC.